This T cell receptor beta chain was sequenced during a study of T cell changes during pregnancy in multiple sclerosis. Clones were sequenced by immunoSEQ multiplex PCR, and TCRdb holds only the in-frame ones, with some missing. The sample lists 70,000 to 80,000 clones; around nine tenths were seen once. Germline-derived CDR1 and CDR2 are MDHEN and SYDVKM. This CDR3 is 13 amino acids long. Between the trimmed V and J ends, which lost 3 bases and 8 bases, there was a span of 13 bases. Sequencing was performed on peripheral blood, taken before pregnancy. The chain combines TRBV28 with TRBJ1-2, with D hard to call. The sequence was collected from a female donor with multiple sclerosis, enrolled in a pregnancy study. CDR3 amino acids: CASSLFGSNGYTF. In DNA form, the CDR3 reads TGTGCCAGCAGTTTGTTTGGGAGTAACGGCTACACCTTC.